This entry concerns a single T cell receptor (beta chain). Its antigen is unknown. The V end lost 3 bases, the J end lost 3 bases, and 10 bases lay between the germline ends. The CDR3 is 13 amino acids. The germline V gene has CDR1 SGDLS and CDR2 YYNGEE. The entry originates in a study of T cell responses to AZD1222 COVID-19 vaccine. Study-level points and caveats: Most donors were white British, females outnumbered males, and clonal diversity was possibly underestimated. Seropositive AZD1222 recipients at baseline numbered only five or six.

Measured with immunoSEQ multiplex PCR; TCRdb has only the in-frame clones, and not every one. There are 200,000 to 250,000 clones in the sample; 90% to 95% occur only once, and over 1.5% lies in the top ten. The chain is built from TRBV9 and TRBJ2-7; possibly TRBD1 or TRBD2 for D (6 bases each). The material was peripheral blood, obtained 28 days after the second dose of the MenACWY control vaccine. This TCR was recovered from an adult who received the MenACWY meningococcal vaccine as a control. The CDR3 sequence is CASSAEGGYEQYF. The CDR3 DNA reads as TGTGCCAGCAGCGCAGAGGGGGGCTACGAGCAGTACTTC.